The next 24 T cell receptor beta chains were all read from a single sample in a study of CD8+CD57+ T cells in acquired aplastic anemia. TCR beta VDJ and CDR3 profiling used genomic DNA as template. TCRdb reprocessed the reads via MiXCR and lists one record per CDR3 protein. This sample has 180,000 or so distinct CDR3 sequences, with over 40% found just once. In patients chosen for sequencing, flow cytometry had shown CD8+CD57+ cell expansion. The sample taken for sequencing was sorted CD4+, CD8+, or CD8+CD57+ T cells (not recorded which) from PBMCs. These receptors were obtained from a human donor with aplastic anemia.

This clonotype was counted only a few times. The genes are TRBV5-1 and TRBJ2-7, with TRBD1 matching over 8 bases. CDR3 size: 15 residues. The trim removed 0 bases at V and 3 bases at J, leaving 5 bases unmatched. Germline-derived CDR1 and CDR2 are SGHRS and YFSETQ. CDR3 sequence reads: CASSLGGQENYEQYF. In DNA, the CDR3 is TGCGCCAGCAGCTTGGGGGGACAGGAGAACTACGAGCAGTACTTC. The variable domain in full, completed from reference TRBV5-1 and TRBJ2-7, reads KAGVTQTPRYLIKTRGQQVTLSCSPISGHRSVSWYQQTPGQGLQFLFEYFSETQRNKGNFPGRFSGRQFSNSRSEMNVSTLELGDSALYLCASSLGGQENYEQYFGPGTRLTVT.

A few counts support this clonotype. J is TRBJ2-7 and V is TRBV7-2; 9 bases line up with TRBD1. The CDR3 spans 14 residues. CDR1 and CDR2 (germline): SGHTA, FQGNSA. V lost 10 bases and J lost 6; bases outside the gene matches: 13. The CDR3 reads CATEGRTGVGEQYF. CDR3 sequence (DNA): TGTGCCACAGAAGGCCGGACAGGGGTTGGCGAGCAGTACTTC.

This clonotype was recorded a few times. The chain couples TRBV19 to TRBJ1-1; the D gene is possibly TRBD1 (6 bases). The V gene lost 9 bases and the J gene lost 4 bases, with 21 bases spanning the gap. CDR1 is LNHDA, CDR2 SQIVND, per germline (reference sequence). This CDR3 is 15 amino acids long. DNA of the CDR3: TGTGCCAGCAGTTTGGGTAGCGGGGGCTTCACTGAAGCTTTCTTT. Amino acids: CASSLGSGGFTEAFF. Drawing the rest from reference TRBV19 and TRBJ1-1, the complete variable domain is DGGITQSPKYLFRKEGQNVTLSCEQNLNHDAMYWYRQDPGQGLRLIYYSQIVNDFQKGDIAEGYSVSREKKESFPLTVTSAQKNPTAFYLCASSLGSGGFTEAFFGQGTRLTVV.

In DNA form, the CDR3 reads TGCGCCAGCAGCGTAGCGGGAGGTGATGAGCAGTTCTTC. Its translation: CASSVAGGDEQFF. The V gene is TRBV10-2, the J gene TRBJ2-1; 10 positions match TRBD2. The CDR3 totals 13 residues. After removal of 6 bases from V and 8 bases from J, the junction contained 4 bases not matched to a gene. Germline-derived CDR1 and CDR2 are WSHSY and SAAADI.

The chain links TRBV7-8 to TRBJ1-5, with D uncertain. This CDR3 spans 13 amino acids. Trimming removed 5 bases at V and 5 bases at J, with 10 bases between. Germline-derived CDR1 and CDR2 are SGHVS and FQNEAQ. The CDR3 DNA is TGTGCCAGCAGCCTGCGGGAAGATCAGCCCCAGCATTTT. Translating it yields CASSLREDQPQHF.

This clonotype was observed a few times. The gene calls are TRBV7-9 and TRBJ2-3; D unresolved. The CDR3 has 11 residues. V gave up 6 bases and J gave up 5 bases, with 6 bases separating them. The germline gives CDR1 SEHNR, CDR2 FQNEAQ (reference sequence). The CDR3 DNA follows: TGTGCCAGCAGTACCGGAGATACGCAGTATTTT. It codes for CASSTGDTQYF.

This chain links TRBV20-1 with TRBJ2-1, with D hard to call. With 6 bases removed from V and 0 bases from J, the gap between germline ends came to 12 bases. The CDR3 totals 14 residues. In germline, CDR1 is DFQATT, CDR2 SNEGSKA (reference sequence). The CDR3 DNA sequence: TGCAGTGCCGTTACAGCTAGCTCCTACAATGAGCAGTTCTTC. It yields the protein CSAVTASSYNEQFF.

The CDR3 DNA sequence: TGCGCCAGCAGCCAAGAGACTAGCCCCAGCACCGGGGAGCTGTTTTTT. Protein product: CASSQETSPSTGELFF. This rearrangement joins TRBV4-3 to TRBJ2-2; 7 positions match TRBD2. Looked up from germline, CDR1 is LGHNA and CDR2 is YSLEER. The CDR3 runs to 16 residues. V lost 0 bases to trimming and J lost 4 bases; unmatched junction nucleotides: 5.

This clonotype was counted at least ten times. Germline is not matched at one junction end, which may reflect a read error. This chain connects TRBV7-7 to TRBJ2-7, with 8 bases aligning to TRBD1. The V gene's germline CDR1 is SSHAT and CDR2 FNYEAQ (reference sequence). The CDR3 sequence is 15 residues long. This CDR3 is CASSLGGQGSYEQYF. CDR3 nucleotide sequence: TGTGCTAGCAGCTTAGGCGGACAGGGATCCTACGAGCAGTACTTC.

The rearrangement uses TRBV10-3 and TRBJ1-1; TRBD1 matches 8 bases. V dropped 4 bases and J dropped 2; count of bases not matched to a gene: 3. CDR3 length: 14 residues. Germline CDR1 reads ENHRY; CDR2 reads SYGVKD. The CDR3, as DNA: TGTGCCATCAGTGGGACAGGGATAAACACTGAAGCTTTCTTT. Translated: CAISGTGINTEAFF.

In its sample, this clonotype was seen many times. The chain carries TRBV12-3 or TRBV12-4 and TRBJ2-6, with a tentative D call TRBD2 (6 bases). Trimming removed 3 bases at V and 1 base at J, with 7 bases between. The CDR3 extends over 15 amino acids. The CDR3 DNA is TGTGCCAGCAGTTTTGCGGGATCTGGGGCCAACGTCCTGACTTTC. Translation gives CASSFAGSGANVLTF.

The V gene is TRBV19, the J gene TRBJ1-6, with D possibly TRBD1 on 5 matching bases. Per the germline V gene, CDR1 is LNHDA and CDR2 is SQIVND (reference sequence). Trimming left V 3 bases short and J 10 bases short, with 25 bases between. CDR3 length: 18 residues. The CDR3, as DNA: TGTGCCAGTAGTATCTTATTTCGGGCAGGGAGGGACCACTCACCCCTCCACTTT. Translating gives CASSILFRAGRDHSPLHF.

This clonotype was counted a single time. A much larger clonotype is one base distant, so this may be a read error. This chain joins TRBV3-1 and TRBJ1-1; D uncertain. The CDR3 runs 14 residues. With 3 bases removed from V and 1 base from J, the gap between germline ends came to 9 bases. Germline CDR1 reads LGHDT; CDR2 reads YNNKEL (reference sequence). As DNA, the CDR3 is TGTGCCAGCAGCCAGGATTATAGGAACACTGAAGCTTTCTTT. Residues: CASSQDYRNTEAFF.

Regarding this clonotype: One end of the junction is discordant with germline, which a read error may explain. The V call is TRBV5-1, the J call TRBJ2-3; 7 bases are a match to TRBD2. Germline V gene data show CDR1 as SGHRS and CDR2 as YFSETQ. This CDR3 spans 15 amino acids. The CDR3, as DNA: TGCGCCAGTTCCTCCGGGGGGAGCTCATCAGATGCGCAGTATTTT. It translates to CASSSGGSSSDAQYF. Full variable domain (outside the CDR3, taken from reference TRBV5-1 and TRBJ2-3): KAGVTQTPRYLIKTRGQQVTLSCSPISGHRSVSWYQQTPGQGLQFLFEYFSETQRNKGNFPGRFSGRQFSNSRSEMNVSTLELGDSALYLCASSSGGSSSDAQYFGPGTRLTVL.

The chain recombines TRBV7-6 with TRBJ2-7; D call uncertain. Germline V gene data show CDR1 as SGHVS and CDR2 as FNYEAQ. This CDR3 has 15 residues. Trimming removed 6 bases from V and 0 bases from J, with 15 bases in between. The CDR3 region has the DNA TGTGCCAGCAGACTTGGGCACCTGAGCTCCTACGAGCAGTACTTC. It codes for CASRLGHLSSYEQYF.

CDR3: CAISPVNNSPLHF. The DNA for the CDR3 is TGTGCCATCAGCCCCGTAAATAATTCACCCCTCCACTTT. The rearrangement links TRBV10-3 to TRBJ1-6, with D uncertain. V lost 6 bases, J lost 5 bases, and 8 bases lay in between. The CDR3 runs 13 residues. Germline CDR1 ENHRY, CDR2 SYGVKD.

On this clonotype: At one end, the junction sequence differs from germline, possibly due to a read error. The V and J genes are TRBV10-2 and TRBJ2-7; 7 bases map to TRBD2. The CDR3 is made up of 15 amino acids. In germline, CDR1 is WSHSY, CDR2 SAAADI. The CDR3 DNA sequence: TGTGCCAGCAGTTACGGGCAAGCGGGGCCCTACGAGCAGTACTTC. Its translation: CASSYGQAGPYEQYF.

The chain carries TRBV20-1 and TRBJ1-6; tentative D call: TRBD1 (5 bases). Looked up from germline, CDR1 is DFQATT and CDR2 is SNEGSKA (reference sequence). The CDR3 extends over 14 amino acids. Trimming cost V 0 bases and J 7 bases, with 10 bases left between them. The CDR3 region has the DNA TGCAGTGCTAGAGATGGAGGGGACAATTCACCCCTCCACTTT. Translation gives CSARDGGDNSPLHF.

This clonotype was recorded many times. The rearrangement uses TRBV6-6 and TRBJ1-2; a possible D gene is TRBD1 (6 bases). The CDR3 extends over 14 amino acids. Trimming removed 2 bases at V and 4 bases at J, with 11 bases between. Germline V gene data show CDR1 as MNHNY and CDR2 as SVGAGI (reference sequence). The CDR3 region is CASSYSTGFYGYTF. The CDR3 nucleotides are TGTGCCAGCAGTTACAGTACAGGGTTCTATGGCTACACCTTC.

V and J are TRBV21-1 and TRBJ1-5; the D segment call TRBD1 is taken from the table without a DNA check. TRBV21-1 is flagged as a pseudogene. The CDR3 length is 19 residues. The DNA of the CDR3 is TGTGCCAGCAGCAAAGGACAGGGCAAAGGAAAAGATAGCAATCAGCCCCAGCATTTT. Translated: CASSKGQGKGKDSNQPQHF.

V and J are TRBV10-3 and TRBJ2-7; TRBD2 matches at 14 bases. Germline V gene data show CDR1 as ENHRY and CDR2 as SYGVKD. The trim removed 10 bases at V and 0 bases at J, leaving 8 bases unmatched. The CDR3 runs 16 residues. In nucleotides, the CDR3 is TGTGCCACCGGACTAGCGGGGGGCCATCTCTCCTACGAGCAGTACTTC. Translation gives CATGLAGGHLSYEQYF.

V is TRBV7-3 and J is TRBJ2-7, with no clear D. The CDR3 runs to 15 residues. Germline V CDR1 and CDR2: SGHTA, FQGTGA. V lost 1 base to trimming and J lost 4 bases, with 14 bases between them. CDR3 loop: CASSLIPELSYEQYF. CDR3 DNA: TGTGCCAGCAGCTTAATCCCGGAGCTGTCGTACGAGCAGTACTTC.

This rearrangement joins TRBV5-4 to TRBJ2-7; TRBD1 aligns across 10 bases. Germline V gives CDR1 SGHNT, CDR2 YYREEE (reference sequence). The CDR3 sequence is 15 residues long. Losses at the gene ends were 4 bases for V and 3 bases for J; bases not matched to a gene: 7. The CDR3 is CASSQPRDRGYEQYF. For the CDR3, the DNA is TGTGCCAGCAGCCAACCCCGGGACAGGGGCTACGAGCAGTACTTC.

The J gene is TRBJ1-4, the V gene TRBV24-1; 7 nucleotides agree with TRBD1. V was clipped by 5 bases and J by 4 bases; unmatched bases: 9. Germline V gives CDR1 KGHDR, CDR2 SFDVKD. This CDR3 has 16 residues. The CDR3 nucleotides read TGTGCCACCAGTGCCGGGGGACAGCCATTTAATGAAAAACTGTTTTTT. Translated: CATSAGGQPFNEKLFF.